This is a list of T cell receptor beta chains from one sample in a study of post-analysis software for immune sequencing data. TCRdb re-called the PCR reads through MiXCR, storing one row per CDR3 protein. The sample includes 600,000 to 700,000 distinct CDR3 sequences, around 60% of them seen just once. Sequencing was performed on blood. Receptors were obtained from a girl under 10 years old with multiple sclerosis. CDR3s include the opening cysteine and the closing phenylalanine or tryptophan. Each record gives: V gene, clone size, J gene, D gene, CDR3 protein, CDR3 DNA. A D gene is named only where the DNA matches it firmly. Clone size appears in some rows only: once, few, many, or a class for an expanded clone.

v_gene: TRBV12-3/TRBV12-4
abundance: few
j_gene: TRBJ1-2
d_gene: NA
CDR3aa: CASRRAANYGYTF
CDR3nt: TGTGCCAGCAGGCGAGCGGCTAACTATGGCTACACCTTC

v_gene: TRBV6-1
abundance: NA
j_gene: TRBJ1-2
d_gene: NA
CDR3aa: CASSELLLTNYGYTF
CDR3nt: TGTGCCAGCAGTGAACTTTTGCTAACTAACTATGGCTACACCTTC

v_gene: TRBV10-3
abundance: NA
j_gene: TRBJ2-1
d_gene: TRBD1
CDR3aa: CAISPQGQGGEQFF
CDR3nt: TGTGCCATCAGCCCTCAAGGACAGGGCGGTGAGCAGTTCTTC

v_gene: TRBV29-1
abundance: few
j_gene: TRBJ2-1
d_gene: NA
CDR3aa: CSVDPGSFYEQFF
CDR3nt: TGCAGCGTTGATCCAGGGTCGTTCTACGAGCAGTTCTTC

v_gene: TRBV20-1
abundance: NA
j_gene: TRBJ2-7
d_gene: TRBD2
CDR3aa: CSARVPGLAREQYF
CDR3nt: TGCAGTGCTAGAGTCCCGGGACTAGCGCGCGAGCAGTACTTC

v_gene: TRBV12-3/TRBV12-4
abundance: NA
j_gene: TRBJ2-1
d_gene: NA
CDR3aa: CASSLAKASAQDGNEQFF
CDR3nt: TGTGCCAGCAGTTTAGCGAAGGCTAGCGCACAGGATGGAAATGAGCAGTTCTTC

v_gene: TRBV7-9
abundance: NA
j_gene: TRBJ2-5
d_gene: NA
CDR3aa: CASSESLASQYF
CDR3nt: TGTGCCAGCAGCGAATCCTTGGCTTCCCAGTACTTC

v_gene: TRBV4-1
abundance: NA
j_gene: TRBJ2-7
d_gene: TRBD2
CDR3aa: CASSQGPAGPSSYEQYF
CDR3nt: TGCGCCAGCAGCCAGGGTCCAGCGGGACCCTCATCCTACGAGCAGTACTTC

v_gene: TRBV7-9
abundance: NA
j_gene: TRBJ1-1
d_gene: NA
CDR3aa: CASSHAPQSVAFF
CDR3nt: TGTGCCAGCAGCCACGCGCCTCAATCGGTAGCTTTCTTT

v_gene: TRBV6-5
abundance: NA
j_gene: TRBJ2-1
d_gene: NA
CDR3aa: CASSYLRSSYNEQFF
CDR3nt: TGTGCCAGCAGTTACCTGAGGAGCTCCTACAATGAGCAGTTCTTC

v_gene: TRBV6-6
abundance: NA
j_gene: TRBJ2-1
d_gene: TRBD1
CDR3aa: CASRDGQGNSNEQFF
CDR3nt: TGTGCCAGCAGGGACGGACAGGGGAATAGTAATGAGCAGTTCTTC

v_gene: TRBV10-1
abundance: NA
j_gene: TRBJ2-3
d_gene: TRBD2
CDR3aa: CASSGGLAERRDTQYF
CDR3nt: TGCGCCAGCAGTGGAGGACTAGCGGAGAGACGAGATACGCAGTATTTT

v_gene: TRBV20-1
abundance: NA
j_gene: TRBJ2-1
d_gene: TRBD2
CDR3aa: CSARETSGRAPYNEQFF
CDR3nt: TGCAGTGCTAGAGAGACTAGCGGGAGGGCCCCCTACAATGAGCAGTTCTTC

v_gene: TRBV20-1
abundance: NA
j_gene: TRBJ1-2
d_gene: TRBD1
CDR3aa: CSALKTGQGNYGYTF
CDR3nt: TGCAGTGCCCTAAAGACCGGACAGGGCAACTATGGCTACACCTTC

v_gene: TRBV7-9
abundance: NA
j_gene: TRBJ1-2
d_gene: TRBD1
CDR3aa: CASSSKQGPRWDGYTF
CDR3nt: TGTGCCAGCAGTTCAAAACAGGGGCCCCGTTGGGATGGCTACACCTTC

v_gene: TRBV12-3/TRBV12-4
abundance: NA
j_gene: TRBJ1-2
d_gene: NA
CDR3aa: CASSLVGRVYGYTF
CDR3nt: TGTGCCAGCAGTTTAGTGGGCAGGGTCTATGGCTACACCTTC

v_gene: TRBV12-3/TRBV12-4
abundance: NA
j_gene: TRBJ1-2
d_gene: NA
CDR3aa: CASSLRLFVGYTF
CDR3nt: TGTGCCAGCAGTTTACGGCTTTTTGTTGGCTACACCTTC

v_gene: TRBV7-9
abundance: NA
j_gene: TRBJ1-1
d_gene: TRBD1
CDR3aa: CASSHGQGRGNTEAFF
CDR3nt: TGTGCCAGCAGCCATGGACAGGGCCGAGGGAACACTGAAGCTTTCTTT

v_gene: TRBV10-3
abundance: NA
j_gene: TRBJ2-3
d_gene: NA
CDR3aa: CAISDSAGAGDTQYF
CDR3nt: TGTGCCATCAGTGATTCGGCAGGGGCTGGAGATACGCAGTATTTT

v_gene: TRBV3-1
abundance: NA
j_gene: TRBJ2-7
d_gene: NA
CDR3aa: CASSQGLWVEQYF
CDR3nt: TGTGCCAGCAGCCAAGGCCTCTGGGTCGAGCAGTACTTC

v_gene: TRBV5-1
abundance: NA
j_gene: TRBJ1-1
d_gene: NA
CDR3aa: CASSLGLGAATEAFF
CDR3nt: TGCGCCAGCAGCCTGGGATTGGGGGCAGCGACTGAAGCTTTCTTT

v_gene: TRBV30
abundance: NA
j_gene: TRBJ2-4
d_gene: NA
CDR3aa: CAWSSRRGAGDIQYF
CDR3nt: TGTGCCTGGAGTTCCCGGAGGGGGGCAGGGGACATTCAGTACTTC

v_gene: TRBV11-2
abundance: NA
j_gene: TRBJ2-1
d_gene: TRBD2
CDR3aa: CASSSFLAGDGNNEQFF
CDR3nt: TGTGCCAGCAGCTCATTTCTAGCGGGAGATGGGAACAATGAGCAGTTCTTC

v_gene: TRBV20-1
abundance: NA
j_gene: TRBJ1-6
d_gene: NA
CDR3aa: CSASPAGSPLHF
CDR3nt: TGCAGTGCTAGCCCCGCAGGGTCACCCCTCCACTTT

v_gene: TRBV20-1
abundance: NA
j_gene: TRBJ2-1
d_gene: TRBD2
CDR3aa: CSANRLAGWDEQFF
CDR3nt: TGCAGTGCTAACCGACTAGCGGGCTGGGATGAGCAGTTCTTC

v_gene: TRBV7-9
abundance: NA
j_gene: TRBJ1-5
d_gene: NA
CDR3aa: CASSLGNQPQRF
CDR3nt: TGTGCCAGCAGCTTAGGTAATCAGCCCCAGCGTTTT

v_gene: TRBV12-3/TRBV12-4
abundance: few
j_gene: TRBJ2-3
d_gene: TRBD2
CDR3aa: CASSSPLLAAPDTQYF
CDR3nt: TGTGCCAGCAGTTCACCCCTACTAGCGGCGCCAGATACGCAGTATTTT

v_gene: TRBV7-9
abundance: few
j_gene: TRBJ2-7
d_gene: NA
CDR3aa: CASSIQTGYYEQYF
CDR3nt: TGTGCCAGCAGCATACAGACAGGCTACTACGAGCAGTACTTC

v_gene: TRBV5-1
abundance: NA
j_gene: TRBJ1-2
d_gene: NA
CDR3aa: CASSLKSGVENVYGYTF
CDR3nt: TGCGCCAGCAGCTTAAAGTCGGGGGTGGAGAATGTATATGGCTACACCTTC

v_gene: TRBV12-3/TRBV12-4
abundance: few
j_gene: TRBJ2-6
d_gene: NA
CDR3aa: CASSFIIESGANVLTF
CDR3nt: TGTGCCAGCAGTTTTATCATCGAGTCTGGGGCCAACGTCCTGACTTTC

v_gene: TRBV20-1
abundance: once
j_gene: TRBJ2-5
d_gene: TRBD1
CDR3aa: CSARDQTGGTETQYF
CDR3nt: TGCAGTGCTAGAGACCAGACAGGGGGGACAGAGACCCAGTACTTC

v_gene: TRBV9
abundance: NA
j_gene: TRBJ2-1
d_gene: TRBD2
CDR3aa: CASSVGTGGEDNEQFF
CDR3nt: TGTGCCAGCAGCGTAGGGACGGGGGGTGAGGACAATGAGCAGTTCTTC

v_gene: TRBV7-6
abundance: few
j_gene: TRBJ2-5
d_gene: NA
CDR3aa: CASSYTEIQETQYF
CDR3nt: TGTGCCAGCAGCTATACGGAGATCCAAGAGACCCAGTACTTC

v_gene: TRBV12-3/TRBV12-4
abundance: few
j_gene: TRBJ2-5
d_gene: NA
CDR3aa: CASSLTGPLGAQYF
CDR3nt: TGTGCCAGCAGTTTAACAGGACCGCTGGGAGCCCAGTACTTC

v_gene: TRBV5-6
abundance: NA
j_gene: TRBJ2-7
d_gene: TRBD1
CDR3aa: CASSHGTEHEQYF
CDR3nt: TGTGCCAGCAGCCATGGGACAGAGCACGAGCAGTACTTC

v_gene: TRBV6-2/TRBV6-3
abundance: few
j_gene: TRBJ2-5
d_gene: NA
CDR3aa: CASSSPGWTETQYF
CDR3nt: TGTGCCAGCAGTTCTCCGGGGTGGACAGAGACCCAGTACTTC

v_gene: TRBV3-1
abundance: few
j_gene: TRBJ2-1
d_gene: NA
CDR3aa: CASSLSGSGLNEQFF
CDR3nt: TGTGCCAGCAGCCTCTCGGGTAGCGGTCTCAATGAGCAGTTCTTC

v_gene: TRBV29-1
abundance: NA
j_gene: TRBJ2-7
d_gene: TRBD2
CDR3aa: CSVLTSGSYEQYF
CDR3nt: TGCAGCGTTTTGACTAGCGGGTCCTACGAGCAGTACTTC

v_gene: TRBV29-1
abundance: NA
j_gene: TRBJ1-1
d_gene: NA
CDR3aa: CSVEGRFTEAFF
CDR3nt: TGCAGCGTTGAAGGGCGGTTCACTGAAGCTTTCTTT

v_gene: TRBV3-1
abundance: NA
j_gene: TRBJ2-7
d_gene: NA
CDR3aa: CASSQEGLAALSYEQYF
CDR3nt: TGTGCCAGCAGCCAAGAAGGCCTAGCAGCGCTCTCCTACGAGCAGTACTTC

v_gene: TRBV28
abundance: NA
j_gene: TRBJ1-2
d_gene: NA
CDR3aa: CASSLLGENYGYTF
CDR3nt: TGCGCCAGCAGTTTATTGGGGGAGAACTATGGCTACACCTTC

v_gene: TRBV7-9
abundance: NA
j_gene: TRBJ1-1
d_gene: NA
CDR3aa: CASSLTQGPVTEAFF
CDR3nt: TGTGCCAGCAGCTTAACGCAGGGGCCAGTCACTGAAGCTTTCTTT

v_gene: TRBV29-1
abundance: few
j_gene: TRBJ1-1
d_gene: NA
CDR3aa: CSVGAGLLTEAFF
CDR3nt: TGCAGCGTTGGTGCAGGGCTGCTGACTGAAGCTTTCTTT

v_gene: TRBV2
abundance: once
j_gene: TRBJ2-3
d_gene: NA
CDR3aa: CASTLLFTDTQYF
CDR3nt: TGTGCCAGCACCCTCCTTTTCACAGATACGCAGTATTTT

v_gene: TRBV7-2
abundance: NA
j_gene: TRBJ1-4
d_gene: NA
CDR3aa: CASSLDTGGASRKLFF
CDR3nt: TGTGCCAGCAGCTTAGATACGGGGGGCGCGTCGAGAAAACTGTTTTTT

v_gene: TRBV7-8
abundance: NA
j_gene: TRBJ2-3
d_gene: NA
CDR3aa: CASSPPGLLRDTQYF
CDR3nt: TGTGCCAGCAGTCCACCGGGACTCCTAAGGGATACGCAGTATTTT

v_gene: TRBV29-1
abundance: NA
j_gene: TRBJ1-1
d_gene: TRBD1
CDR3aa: CSVEDAGQENTEAFF
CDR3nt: TGCAGCGTTGAGGATGCCGGACAGGAGAACACTGAAGCTTTCTTT

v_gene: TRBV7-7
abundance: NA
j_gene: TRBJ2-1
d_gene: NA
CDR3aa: CASSLETGWSTANEQFF
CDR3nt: TGTGCTAGCAGCTTAGAGACAGGATGGTCCACGGCAAATGAGCAGTTCTTC

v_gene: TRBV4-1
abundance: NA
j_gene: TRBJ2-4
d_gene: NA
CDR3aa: CASSPHVLGASGQTNIQYF
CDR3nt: TGCGCCAGCAGCCCTCATGTTTTGGGGGCTAGCGGCCAGACGAACATTCAGTACTTC

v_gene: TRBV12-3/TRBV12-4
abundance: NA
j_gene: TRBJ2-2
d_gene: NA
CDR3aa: CASSSGFLSGELFF
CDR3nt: TGTGCCAGCAGTTCGGGTTTTCTCTCCGGGGAGCTGTTTTTT

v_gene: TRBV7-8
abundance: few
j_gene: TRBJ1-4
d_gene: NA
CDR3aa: CASSPGWDEKLFF
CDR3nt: TGTGCCAGCAGCCCCGGGTGGGATGAAAAACTGTTTTTT

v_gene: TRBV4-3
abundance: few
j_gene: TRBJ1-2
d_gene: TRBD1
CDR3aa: CASSQLPRGQEYGYTF
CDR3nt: TGCGCCAGCAGCCAACTTCCCAGGGGGCAAGAGTATGGCTACACCTTC

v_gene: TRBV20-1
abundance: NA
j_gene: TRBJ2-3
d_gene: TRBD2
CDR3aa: CSAGGGRADTQYF
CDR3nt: TGCAGTGCCGGCGGGGGACGGGCAGATACGCAGTATTTT

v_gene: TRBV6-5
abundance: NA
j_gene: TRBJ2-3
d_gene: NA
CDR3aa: CASSYGGQNTDTQYF
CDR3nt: TGTGCCAGCAGTTACGGAGGCCAGAACACAGATACGCAGTATTTT

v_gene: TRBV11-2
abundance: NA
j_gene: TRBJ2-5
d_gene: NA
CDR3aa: CASSLSAHQETQYF
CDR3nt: TGTGCCAGCAGCTTGTCGGCGCATCAAGAGACCCAGTACTTC